This is a list of T cell receptor beta chains from one sample in a study of tumor and adjacent non-tumor tissue in lung cancer. MiXCR was run by TCRdb on the multiplex PCR reads, yielding one entry per CDR3 protein. The sample has about 70,000 distinct CDR3 sequences, about 80% seen once; the top ten hold 28%. The sample was lung tumor tissue. These receptors came from a man between 60 and 75 years old with non-small cell lung cancer. CDR3s include the opening cysteine and the closing phenylalanine or tryptophan. Not all rows give a size; the values are once, few, many and, for expanded clones, a class.

size: NA
length: 15
V: TRBV20-1
J: TRBJ2-7
CDR3: CSANPLAEGGYEQYF

size: NA
length: 15
V: TRBV28
J: TRBJ1-4
CDR3: CASNTRDSMWEKLFF

size: NA
length: 14
V: TRBV29-1
J: TRBJ2-7
CDR3: CSVKWTNHPYGQYF

size: NA
length: 15
V: TRBV20-1
J: TRBJ2-7
CDR3: CSARAPGTASYEYYF

size: NA
length: 18
V: TRBV6-1
J: TRBJ2-7
CDR3: CASTKTGTSDFGSYEQYF

size: many
length: 14
V: TRBV29-1
J: TRBJ2-1
CDR3: CSVVLAGVHNEQFF

size: once
length: 13
V: TRBV11-2
J: TRBJ2-1
CDR3: CASCLVLGGEQFF

size: NA
length: 14
V: TRBV6-5
J: TRBJ1-1
CDR3: CASTYLQANIEAFF

size: many
length: 16
V: TRBV10-3
J: TRBJ2-7
CDR3: CAISESMSQGRGEQYF

size: NA
length: 19
V: TRBV6-1
J: TRBJ2-6
CDR3: CASSEALRSGTRGANILTF

size: NA
length: 15
V: TRBV20-1
J: TRBJ2-5
CDR3: CSARTGTGVFGSQHF

size: NA
length: 13
V: TRBV11-3
J: TRBJ2-2
CDR3: CARSADLTGKLFF

size: few
length: 15
V: TRBV11-1
J: TRBJ2-5
CDR3: CASSTGLAVGETQYF

size: NA
length: 13
V: TRBV30
J: TRBJ1-6
CDR3: CAWTIGSGSPLHF

size: NA
length: 12
V: TRBV5-1
J: TRBJ2-1
CDR3: CASSPEREKQFF

size: NA
length: 14
V: TRBV6-1
J: TRBJ2-4
CDR3: CASSDMGYLNVQYF

size: NA
length: 15
V: TRBV12-5
J: TRBJ2-2
CDR3: CTSDTGQGETGELFF

size: many
length: 15
V: TRBV10-3
J: TRBJ2-3
CDR3: CAISEWTRGTDTQYF

size: NA
length: 14
V: TRBV5-6
J: TRBJ2-7
CDR3: CASSLLAGEYEHCF

size: NA
length: 12
V: TRBV20-1
J: TRBJ1-5
CDR3: CSARVGDQSQHF

size: NA
length: 10
V: TRBV29-1
J: TRBJ1-2
CDR3: CSAWEYGYTF

size: many
length: 10
V: TRBV5-1
J: TRBJ2-5
CDR3: CASRGETQYF

size: NA
length: 14
V: TRBV20-1
J: TRBJ2-1
CDR3: CSARLAGDGKEQFF

size: many
length: 15
V: TRBV12-3/TRBV12-4
J: TRBJ2-1
CDR3: CASSATGRVGGEQFF

size: NA
length: 14
V: TRBV6-1
J: TRBJ2-4
CDR3: CASRDSIAHNIQYF

size: many
length: 14
V: TRBV28
J: TRBJ2-5
CDR3: CASSLGTGQETQYF

size: NA
length: 15
V: TRBV28
J: TRBJ1-2
CDR3: CASSYPARAGYGYTF

size: NA
length: 14
V: TRBV6-5
J: TRBJ2-3
CDR3: CTSRVGGDTDTQYF

size: NA
length: 18
V: TRBV6-6
J: TRBJ2-7
CDR3: CASSYGGIGGGLSYEQYF

size: NA
length: 17
V: TRBV12-3/TRBV12-4
J: TRBJ2-7
CDR3: CASNLTIGRAFAHEQYF

size: NA
length: 12
V: TRBV25-1
J: TRBJ2-7
CDR3: CASRGGGDAQYF

size: NA
length: 20
V: TRBV20-1
J: TRBJ1-6
CDR3: CSARDHASRLGQGLGTPLHF

size: NA
length: 12
V: TRBV12-3/TRBV12-4
J: TRBJ2-1
CDR3: CASSPGLEGQFF

size: NA
length: 20
V: TRBV7-9
J: TRBJ2-3
CDR3: CASSSKGGTSGPKSKDTQYF

size: NA
length: 16
V: TRBV6-6
J: TRBJ2-2
CDR3: CVSSYSGQTYTRELFF

size: NA
length: 14
V: TRBV12-3/TRBV12-4
J: TRBJ2-5
CDR3: CASYSGLAKETHYF

size: NA
length: 15
V: TRBV29-1
J: TRBJ2-6
CDR3: CNVRVSSSGANIRTF

size: NA
length: 14
V: TRBV11-1
J: TRBJ2-2
CDR3: CPGSYTSGTGELSF

size: NA
length: 16
V: TRBV20-1
J: TRBJ2-3
CDR3: CSATDPVTDGTDTQYF

size: NA
length: 12
V: TRBV12-3/TRBV12-4
J: TRBJ1-2
CDR3: CASNPDRNGYTF

size: NA
length: 14
V: TRBV20-1
J: TRBJ2-3
CDR3: CSVGLATAGDKQYF

size: NA
length: 14
V: TRBV5-5
J: TRBJ1-1
CDR3: CTSSLILMNTDAFF

size: NA
length: 17
V: TRBV6-5
J: TRBJ1-3
CDR3: CVSTETFPRSSGNTIYF

size: NA
length: 11
V: TRBV20-1
J: TRBJ2-7
CDR3: CSVRASYEQYF

size: medium-sized
length: 12
V: TRBV20-1
J: TRBJ2-3
CDR3: CSATASTDTQYF

size: once
length: 14
V: TRBV5-6
J: TRBJ2-7
CDR3: CANSFPRNSAEQYF